This TCR beta chain was obtained from a study of vaccination effects on CD4 cells after COVID-19. Looking at the study overall: Post-vaccine draws lagged the second dose by a median of 72 days.

Using immunoSEQ multiplex PCR, the repertoire was profiled, and TCRdb retains in-frame clones only, with some absent. This repertoire shows about 32,000 clones, roughly two thirds found once; its top ten account for 12%. V lost 2 bases and J lost 6, with 14 bases in between. The germline gives CDR1 LGHDT, CDR2 YNNKEL (reference sequence). The CDR3 runs 15 residues. Before any sequencing was done, the ViraFEST assay used viral peptide pools to expand antigen-specific CD4+ T cells. Upon completion of around eleven days in culture, CD4+ T cells were isolated. Each participant was given two doses of one vaccine (BNT162b2 or mRNA-1273). On this clone: The antigen is undetermined.

This TCR came from a human donor who received a COVID-19 vaccine. The sample in question was CD4+ T cells from PBMCs cultured with HCoV-229E spike peptides, obtained after COVID-19 vaccination. V gene TRBV3-1 (or the pseudogene TRBV3-2) combines with J gene TRBJ2-4; D perhaps matches TRBD2 (5 bases). The CDR3 nucleotides are TGTGCCAGCAGCCAACAACCTAGCACCGGAAACATTCAGTACTTC. It specifies CASSQQPSTGNIQYF.